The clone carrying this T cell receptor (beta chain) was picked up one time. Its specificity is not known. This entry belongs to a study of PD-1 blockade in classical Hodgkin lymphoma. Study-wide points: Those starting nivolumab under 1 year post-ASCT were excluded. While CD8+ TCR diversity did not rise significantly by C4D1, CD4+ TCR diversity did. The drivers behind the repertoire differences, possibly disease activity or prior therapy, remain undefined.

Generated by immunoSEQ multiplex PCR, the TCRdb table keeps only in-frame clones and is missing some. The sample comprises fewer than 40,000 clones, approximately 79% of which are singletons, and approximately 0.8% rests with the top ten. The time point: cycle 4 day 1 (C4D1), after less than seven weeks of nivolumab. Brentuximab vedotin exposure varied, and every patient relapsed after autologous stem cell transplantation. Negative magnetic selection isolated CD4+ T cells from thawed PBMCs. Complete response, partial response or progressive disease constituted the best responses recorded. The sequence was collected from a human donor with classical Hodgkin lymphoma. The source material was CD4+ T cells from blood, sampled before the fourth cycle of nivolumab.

Written as DNA, the CDR3 is TGTGCCAGTAGTAGCCCCTCGCGGGGGGGGCACAATGAGCAGTTCTTC. This codes for CASSSPSRGGHNEQFF. The rearrangement joins TRBV19 to TRBJ2-1; 9 bases match TRBD2. The CDR3 sequence is 16 residues long. CDR1 is LNHDA and CDR2 is SQIVND in the germline V gene (reference sequence). The V and J ends lost 4 bases and 5 bases, in that order; junction bases with no gene match: 9.